The 2 T cell receptor beta chains in this list originate from one sample, sequenced in a study of T cell changes during pregnancy in multiple sclerosis. Sequencing was performed with immunoSEQ multiplex PCR; in TCRdb, only in-frame clones are kept and a portion is missing. This sample has tens of thousands of clones, with 70% to 90% found just once. Sequencing was performed on CD8+ T cells from peripheral blood mononuclear cells, taken in the second trimester of pregnancy. Receptors originate from a female donor with multiple sclerosis, enrolled in a pregnancy study.

This chain uses TRBV28 with TRBJ2-7, with D perhaps matching TRBD1 (5 bases). The germline V gene has CDR1 MDHEN and CDR2 SYDVKM. The CDR3 sequence is 17 residues long. V lost 4 bases to trimming and J lost 9 bases, with 28 bases between them. CDR3 amino acids: CASSSQWTLPPGLGQYF. The DNA for the CDR3 is TGTGCCAGCAGTTCCCAATGGACATTACCCCCCGGCCTTGGGCAGTACTTC.

J is TRBJ1-1 and V is TRBV27, with TRBD1 as a possible D gene (6 bases). CDR3 length: 14 amino acids. Germline V CDR1 and CDR2: MNHEY, SMNVEV (reference sequence). Trimming removed 3 bases from V and 3 bases from J, with 11 bases in between. For the CDR3, the DNA is TGTGCCAGCAGTTTGGGGGGGCGCGACACTGAAGCTTTCTTT. It translates to CASSLGGRDTEAFF.